The source of this T cell receptor beta chain is a study of shared clonotypes between healthy human individuals. About this clone itself: Its antigen is not known.

The data were produced by immunoSEQ multiplex PCR, yet TCRdb's version contains in-frame clones alone and is incomplete. This table has approximately 2,300,000 clones, 85% to 95% appearing once. Whole-study findings and limits: The study found approximately 5% of naive CD4 clonotypes shared across a handful of donors.

What was sequenced was naive CD4+ T cells from PBMCs. Subset specified: CD45RA+ positively selected. This sequence originates from a man between 18 and 35 years old in good health. Some clones in this sample may be carry-over from other donors' samples.

The CDR3 here is CASSSHSDQETQYF. The CDR3 DNA sequence: TGTGCCAGCAGTTCCCATTCCGACCAAGAGACCCAGTACTTC. V usage is TRBV6-9 and J usage is TRBJ2-5; D gene uncertain. The CDR3 runs to 14 residues. Germline values: CDR1 MNHGY, CDR2 SVAAGI. V lost 4 bases and J 0 bases, leaving 9 bases between the germline ends.